This T cell receptor beta chain was recovered during a study of blood T cell repertoires in COVID-19. Study-wide background: Acute-phase and convalescent COVID-19 samples originated in the United States, Italy and Spain. Sample material is recorded as cDNA or gDNA derived from T cells, B-cell-depleted T cells, or PBMCs.

In the authors' methods: Estimated nucleated cell counts came from reference gene primer amplification. Assay used: immunoSEQ multiplex PCR; TCRdb lists only in-frame clones, some missing. That table gives V, J and clone size, and the DNA gave D and trimming. The sample lists some 180,000 clones; about four fifths were seen once. CDR1 is SGDLS and CDR2 is YYNGEE in the germline V gene. The CDR3 runs to 16 residues. The germline V and J ends were trimmed by 1 base and 0 bases, with 11 bases remaining between them. Material: peripheral blood. The chain carries TRBV9 and TRBJ2-1, with D unclear. This receptor was obtained from a human donor in a cohort sampled during active COVID-19. The CDR3 nucleotides read TGTGCCAGCAGCGTACGAGCGCTGAGCTCCTACAATGAGCAGTTCTTC. Protein sequence: CASSVRALSSYNEQFF.